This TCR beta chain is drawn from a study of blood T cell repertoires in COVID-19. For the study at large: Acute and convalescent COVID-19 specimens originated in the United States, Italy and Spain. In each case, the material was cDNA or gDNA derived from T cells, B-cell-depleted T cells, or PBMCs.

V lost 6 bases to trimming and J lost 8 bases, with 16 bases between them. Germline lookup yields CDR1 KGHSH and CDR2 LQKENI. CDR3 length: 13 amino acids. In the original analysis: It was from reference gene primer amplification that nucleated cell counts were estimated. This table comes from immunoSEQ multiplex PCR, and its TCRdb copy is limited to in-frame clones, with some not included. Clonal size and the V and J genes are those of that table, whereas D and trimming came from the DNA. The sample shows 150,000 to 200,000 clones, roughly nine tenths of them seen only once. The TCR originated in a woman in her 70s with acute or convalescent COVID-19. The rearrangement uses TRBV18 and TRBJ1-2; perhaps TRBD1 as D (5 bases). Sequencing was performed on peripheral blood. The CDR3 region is CASSEGVNDGYTF. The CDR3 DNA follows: TGTGCCAGCTCCGAAGGGGTTAATGACGGCTACACCTTC.